This entry concerns a single T cell receptor (beta chain). This CDR3 is built from 14 residues. The V end was cut by 6 bases, the J end by 8 bases, with 19 bases between. The germline CDR1 and CDR2 sequences are MNHEY and SVGEGT. The sample belongs to a study of CD8 T cells in Susac syndrome. When the RNA was reverse transcribed, random hexamers were used with an input of about 0.45 to 1 ug. Via MiXCR, TCRdb re-called the immunoSEQ multiplex PCR reads, giving one row per CDR3 protein. The sample shows a few hundred thousand distinct CDR3 sequences, about 82% of them seen only once. This chain connects TRBV6-2 or TRBV6-3 to TRBJ1-2, with D uncertain. Specimen: CD8+ T cells from PBMCs. The receptor comes from a human donor with multiple sclerosis. CDR3: CASSPTPRGGGYTF. The CDR3 bases are TGTGCCAGCAGCCCGACCCCGCGGGGAGGGGGCTACACCTTC.